This TCR beta chain was found in a study of blood T cells in healthy people across ages. Trimming removed 3 bases from V and 9 bases from J, with 25 bases in between. Germline V gene lookup returns CDR1 SGHRS and CDR2 YFSETQ. The CDR3 extends over 17 amino acids. Total RNA was extracted at no less than 6 micrograms per sample. Comment on this clonotype: The antigen is undetermined.

The study's findings and limits: Expanded clonotype changes were possibly confounded by unknown donor CMV status. Compared with aged donors, long-lived donors showed fewer expanded clones, suggesting selection.

A second PCR, run for about 6 to 12 cycles, used a sample-barcoded 5' primer plus a J-beta primer mix. MiXCR was run by TCRdb on the 5' RACE reads, yielding one entry per CDR3 protein. The sample contains fewer than 950,000 distinct CDR3 sequences, approximately 53% of which appear only once. This clonotype originated in a man older than 75 in good health. The sample comprised blood. The chain links TRBV5-1 to TRBJ2-1, with D possibly being TRBD1 (5 bases). The CDR3: CASSSPPTAPFSIEQFF. The CDR3 bases are TGCGCCAGCAGCTCGCCCCCGACAGCTCCTTTCAGCATTGAGCAGTTCTTC.